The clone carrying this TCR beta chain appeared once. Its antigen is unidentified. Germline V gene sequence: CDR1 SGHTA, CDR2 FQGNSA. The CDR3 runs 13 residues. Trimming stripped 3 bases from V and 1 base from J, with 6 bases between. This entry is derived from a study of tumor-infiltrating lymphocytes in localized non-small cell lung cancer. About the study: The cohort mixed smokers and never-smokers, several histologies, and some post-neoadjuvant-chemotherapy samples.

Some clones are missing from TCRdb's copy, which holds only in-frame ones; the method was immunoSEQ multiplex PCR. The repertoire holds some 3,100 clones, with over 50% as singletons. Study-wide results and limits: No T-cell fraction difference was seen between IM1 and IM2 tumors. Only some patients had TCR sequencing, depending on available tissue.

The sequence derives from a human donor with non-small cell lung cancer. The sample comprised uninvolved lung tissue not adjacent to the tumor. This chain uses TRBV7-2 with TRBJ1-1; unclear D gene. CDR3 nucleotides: TGTGCCAGCAGCTTCTCACAGAACACTGAAGCTTTCTTT. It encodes CASSFSQNTEAFF.